The 5 T cell receptor beta chains reported below all come from one sample, sequenced in a study of yellow fever vaccine responses in identical twins. TCRdb ran MiXCR on the RT-PCR reads and lists one entry per CDR3 protein. Of approximately 13,000 distinct CDR3 sequences listed, just under 85% were seen once; the top ten hold around 1.8%. This sample comprised T cells from blood (PBMCs), unsorted or a sorted subset (not recorded which), obtained before or after yellow fever vaccination (not recorded which). The receptors derive from a woman aged 18-29 years who received the yellow fever vaccine.

The chain employs TRBV6-1 and TRBJ2-1; 7 bases line up with TRBD1. The V gene's germline CDR1 is MNHNS and CDR2 SASEGT. The CDR3 has 14 residues. The V and J ends lost 8 bases and 3 bases, in that order; junction bases with no gene match: 7. The DNA for the CDR3 is TGTGCCAGCGGCCGGGACAGAGACTACAATGAGCAGTTCTTC. Translation: CASGRDRDYNEQFF.

The chain is built from TRBV11-3 and TRBJ2-1; D gene unclear. CDR1 SGHNT and CDR2 YENEEA come from the germline V gene. This CDR3 spans 14 amino acids. The ends were cut back, 0 bases at V and 1 base at J, with 4 bases in the middle. This CDR3 reads CASSLEGSYNEQFF. For the CDR3, the DNA is TGTGCCAGCAGCTTAGAGGGTTCCTACAATGAGCAGTTCTTC.

CDR3 amino acids: CASSLAIQSYEQYF. The CDR3 nucleotides read TGTGCCAGCAGCTTGGCTATCCAGTCCTACGAGCAGTACTTC. The J gene is TRBJ2-7, the V gene TRBV5-5; D ambiguous. V gave up 0 bases and J gave up 1 base, with 8 bases separating them. The CDR3 totals 14 residues. Per germline, CDR1 SGHKS and CDR2 YYEKEE (reference sequence).

The rearrangement joins TRBV4-1 to TRBJ2-3; 12 bases fit TRBD1. Trimming took 1 base from V and 4 from J; bases not matched to a gene: 6. The CDR3 runs to 17 residues. Looked up from germline, CDR1 is MGHRA and CDR2 is YSYEKL. The CDR3 nucleotides are TGCGCCAGCAGCCAAGTGGGACAGGGGGCGAAAGCAGATACGCAGTATTTT. Translation gives CASSQVGQGAKADTQYF.

V and J are TRBV11-3 and TRBJ2-7; D tentatively fits TRBD1 or TRBD2 (5 bases each). Germline CDR1 reads SGHNT; CDR2 reads YENEEA. The V and J ends lost 5 bases and 0 bases respectively, with 14 bases between them. The CDR3 loop spans 15 amino acids. The CDR3 region is CASSPWGTSSYEQYF. The CDR3 DNA reads as TGTGCCAGCAGCCCATGGGGGACGAGCTCCTACGAGCAGTACTTC. The full variable domain, its missing parts supplied by reference TRBV11-3 and TRBJ2-7, is EAGVVQSPRYKIIEKKQPVAFWCNPISGHNTLYWYLQNLGQGPELLIRYENEEAVDDSQLPKDRFSAERLKGVDSTLKIQPAELGDSAVYLCASSPWGTSSYEQYFGPGTRLTVT.